One and the same sample provided the 31 T cell receptor beta chains below, sequenced in a study of identifying expanded T cells in peripheral blood. The table came from immunoSEQ multiplex PCR; TCRdb's copy has only in-frame clones and leaves some out. The profile shows 100,000 or so clones, 75% to 90% of them singletons. Sequenced input: blood. Source of these receptors: a person aged 18-70 years in good health.

V usage is TRBV6-1 and J usage is TRBJ2-3, with 9 bases aligning to TRBD1. The V segment lost 2 bases and the J segment 6 bases; nucleotides outside the gene matches: 12. The germline gives CDR1 MNHNS, CDR2 SASEGT. The CDR3 sequence is 17 residues long. The CDR3 DNA reads as TGTGCCAGCAGTGAAAAGAGAGGGACAGGGCGGTTCGATACGCAGTATTTT. Translating gives CASSEKRGTGRFDTQYF.

There are a few counts of this clone. The rearrangement joins TRBV4-1 to TRBJ1-2; TRBD1 matches at 8 bases. Germline CDR1 MGHRA, CDR2 YSYEKL. This CDR3 contains 17 residues. J gave up 4 bases and V 1 base, and 11 bases lay outside the gene matches. The CDR3 here is CASSQGSARGLGYGYTF. CDR3 DNA sequence: TGCGCCAGCAGCCAAGGTAGTGCCAGGGGGCTGGGCTATGGCTACACCTTC.

This rearrangement joins TRBV7-9 to TRBJ2-2; D is unclear. This CDR3 has 14 amino acids. V was shortened by 6 bases and J by 8 bases, with 16 bases between the two germline ends. Germline assignment: CDR1 SEHNR and CDR2 FQNEAQ (reference sequence). CDR3 nucleotides: TGTGCCAGCAGTCCGAGGAGTTATAAGGGGGAGCTGTTTTTT. It codes for CASSPRSYKGELFF. Full variable domain (outside the CDR3, taken from reference TRBV7-9 and TRBJ2-2): DTGVSQNPRHKITKRGQNVTFRCDPISEHNRLYWYRQTLGQGPEFLTYFQNEAQLEKSRLLSDRFSAERPKGSFSTLEIQRTEQGDSAMYLCASSPRSYKGELFFGEGSRLTVL.

The chain couples TRBV27 to TRBJ2-7; D might be TRBD1 (5 bases). Germline values: CDR1 MNHEY, CDR2 SMNVEV (reference sequence). CDR3 length equals 13 residues. Trimming took 3 bases from V and 4 from J, leaving 10 bases between them. CDR3 bases: TGTGCCAGCAGTTTCCTTGACAGTTACGAGCAGTACTTC. It translates to CASSFLDSYEQYF.

This chain connects TRBV2 to TRBJ1-1; perhaps TRBD1 as D (6 bases). Trimming shortened V by 5 bases and J by 0 bases, and 10 bases separated the two germline ends. The CDR3 runs 14 residues. CDR1 and CDR2 from the germline V gene are SNHLY and FYNNEI. CDR3 DNA: TGTGCCAGCAGTTTTGACAGGATGAACACTGAAGCTTTCTTT. Encoded protein: CASSFDRMNTEAFF.

The rearrangement links TRBV18 to TRBJ2-3; no firm D call. Trimming took off 2 bases at V and 2 bases at J, with 5 bases between the two ends. CDR1 is KGHSH, CDR2 LQKENI, per germline. This CDR3 spans 13 amino acids. The CDR3 DNA reads as TGTGCCAGCTCACCATCGAACACAGATACGCAGTATTTT. Translation: CASSPSNTDTQYF.

This chain links TRBV2 with TRBJ2-3, with 11 positions matching TRBD2. The length of the CDR3 is 15 residues. CDR1 SNHLY and CDR2 FYNNEI come from the germline V gene. After removal of 6 bases from V and 0 bases from J, the junction contained 2 bases not matched to a gene. The CDR3 DNA reads as TGTGCCAGCAGAAGACTAGCGGGAAGCACAGATACGCAGTATTTT. Translating it yields CASRRLAGSTDTQYF. The full variable domain, in which reference TRBV2 and TRBJ2-3 provide the parts outside the CDR3, is EPEVTQTPSHQVTQMGQEVILRCVPISNHLYFYWYRQILGQKVEFLVSFYNNEISEKSEIFDDQFSVERPDGSNFTLKIRSTKLEDSAMYFCASRRLAGSTDTQYFGPGTRLTVL.

The V and J genes are TRBV19 and TRBJ1-1; possible D gene TRBD1, 6 bases. The CDR3 loop spans 16 amino acids. V was trimmed by 4 bases and J by 0 bases, leaving 15 bases between them. Germline loops: CDR1 LNHDA, CDR2 SQIVND (reference sequence). In DNA, the CDR3 is TGTGCCAGTAGTAGAGGTGGGGGCAGCATGAACACTGAAGCTTTCTTT. As protein: CASSRGGGSMNTEAFF.

The chain uses TRBV29-1 and TRBJ1-1, with D unclear. This CDR3 has 13 residues. CDR1 and CDR2 (germline): SQVTM, ANQGSEA. V lost 4 bases and J 8 bases, leaving 17 bases between the germline ends. The CDR3 coding sequence is TGCAGCGTTGTTGACGGGGTTCCAGGAGAAGCTTTCTTT. It specifies CSVVDGVPGEAFF.

The chain links TRBV5-6 to TRBJ2-3, with 9 bases aligning to TRBD2. CDR3 size: 16 residues. Per germline, CDR1 SGHDT and CDR2 YYEEEE. V lost 2 bases and J lost 4; bases outside the gene matches: 8. The CDR3 loop is CASSFGFASGADTQYF. DNA for the CDR3: TGTGCCAGCAGCTTTGGGTTCGCTAGCGGGGCAGATACGCAGTATTTT.

The chain has TRBV6-5 and TRBJ1-1; D is uncertain. Germline V gene sequence: CDR1 MNHEY, CDR2 SVGAGI. The CDR3 runs to 13 residues. The V end lost 5 bases, the J end lost 4 bases, and 11 bases lay between the germline ends. CDR3 loop: CASSKDRATEAFF. The CDR3 coding sequence is TGTGCCAGCAGTAAGGACCGCGCCACTGAAGCTTTCTTT.

This chain uses TRBV2 with TRBJ1-2; TRBD1 aligns across 8 bases. Trimming removed 6 bases from V and 8 bases from J; junction bases left unmatched: 8. CDR3 length: 13 residues. Germline-derived CDR1 and CDR2 are SNHLY and FYNNEI. The CDR3 sequence: CASSLTRGRGYTF. CDR3 sequence (DNA): TGTGCCAGCAGCCTTACCAGGGGGCGAGGCTACACCTTC.

The V and J genes are TRBV29-1 and TRBJ2-3; 10 bases map to TRBD2. The CDR3 loop spans 15 amino acids. Trimming removed 4 bases from V and 5 bases from J; junction bases left unmatched: 9. The germline V gene has CDR1 SQVTM and CDR2 ANQGSEA. This chain's CDR3 is CSVGTSGFPGDTQYF. The CDR3 nucleotides are TGCAGCGTTGGGACTAGCGGTTTTCCGGGAGATACGCAGTATTTT.

J is TRBJ2-7 and V is TRBV30; TRBD1 is a possible D gene (6 bases). The CDR3 spans 14 residues. Germline assignment: CDR1 GTSNPN and CDR2 SVGIG (reference sequence). Trimming stripped 8 bases from V and 2 bases from J, with 19 bases between. CDR3 region: CASSGAWGPYEQYF. The CDR3 bases are TGTGCCAGCAGTGGGGCGTGGGGGCCCTACGAGCAGTACTTC. The variable domain in full, completed from reference TRBV30 and TRBJ2-7, reads SQTIHQWPATLVQPVGSPLSLECTVEGTSNPNLYWYRQAAGRGLQLLFYSVGIGQISSEVPQNLSASRPQDRQFILSSKKLLLSDSGFYLCASSGAWGPYEQYFGPGTRLTVT.

The V and J genes are TRBV19 and TRBJ2-3; TRBD1 might be the D (6 bases). CDR1 and CDR2 from the germline V gene are LNHDA and SQIVND (reference sequence). CDR3 length: 14 amino acids. V was clipped by 1 base and J by 6 bases, with 11 bases between them. The CDR3 is CASSIGTALDTQYF. The CDR3 DNA reads as TGTGCCAGTAGTATAGGGACAGCGCTTGATACGCAGTATTTT.

This clone was counted a few times. The rearrangement uses TRBV30 and TRBJ1-1; D not resolved. The length of the CDR3 is 14 residues. Germline loops: CDR1 GTSNPN, CDR2 SVGIG (reference sequence). The germline V and J ends were trimmed by 4 bases and 1 base, with 13 bases remaining between them. The CDR3 here is CAWTKASTNTEAFF. The CDR3 DNA follows: TGTGCCTGGACAAAGGCCTCTACGAACACTGAAGCTTTCTTT.

V usage is TRBV4-1 and J usage is TRBJ1-2, with TRBD1 as a possible D gene (5 bases). V was clipped by 1 base and J by 8 bases, with 20 bases between them. CDR3 length equals 16 residues. Per the germline V gene, CDR1 is MGHRA and CDR2 is YSYEKL. The DNA of the CDR3 is TGCGCCAGCAGCCAAGCTGGGGCAGCCAACTATGCCGGCTACACCTTC. It specifies CASSQAGAANYAGYTF.

The chain links TRBV7-2 to TRBJ2-5; no definite D call. Germline loops: CDR1 SGHTA, CDR2 FQGNSA. V shed 0 bases and J shed 5 bases, with 10 bases lying between them. The CDR3 is 14 residues long. The chain's CDR3 is CASSLAAQLETQYF. The CDR3 nucleotides are TGTGCCAGCAGCTTAGCCGCCCAGCTGGAGACCCAGTACTTC.

CDR3 sequence: CASSQDGFYGYTF. In DNA form, the CDR3 reads TGCGCCAGCAGCCAAGACGGCTTCTATGGCTACACCTTC. V is TRBV4-3 and J is TRBJ1-2, with D hard to call. The ends were cut back, 0 bases at V and 4 bases at J, with 6 bases in the middle. The CDR3 has 13 residues. From germline, CDR1 is LGHNA and CDR2 YSLEER.

The rearrangement uses TRBV2 and TRBJ1-1; possible D gene TRBD1, 6 bases. The CDR3 runs 13 residues. V was pared by 4 bases and J by 3 bases, with 9 bases between. Germline CDR1 and CDR2: SNHLY and FYNNEI. Here the CDR3 DNA reads TGTGCCAGCAGTGGGGGGGCGGACACTGAAGCTTTCTTT. Amino acids: CASSGGADTEAFF.

This chain connects TRBV7-2 to TRBJ2-1; TRBD2 aligns across 15 bases. This CDR3 region has 16 residues. J gave up 3 bases and V 3 bases, and 0 bases lay outside the gene matches. Germline values: CDR1 SGHTA, CDR2 FQGNSA. Written as DNA, the CDR3 is TGTGCCAGCAGCTTGGGACTAGCGGGGGGCTACAATGAGCAGTTCTTC. Its translation: CASSLGLAGGYNEQFF. The variable domain in full, completed from reference TRBV7-2 and TRBJ2-1, reads GAGVSQSPSNKVTEKGKDVELRCDPISGHTALYWYRQSLGQGLEFLIYFQGNSAPDKSGLPSDRFSAERTGGSVSTLTIQRTQQEDSAVYLCASSLGLAGGYNEQFFGPGTRLTVL.

This chain connects TRBV7-9 to TRBJ1-2; D is unclear. The CDR3 totals 12 residues. V shed 5 bases and J shed 4 bases, with 8 bases lying between them. The germline gives CDR1 SEHNR, CDR2 FQNEAQ (reference sequence). The CDR3 region is CASSITPYGYTF. The CDR3 bases are TGTGCCAGCAGCATCACCCCCTATGGCTACACCTTC.

The chain links TRBV5-1 to TRBJ2-2; TRBD1 aligns across 7 bases. The ends lost 3 bases at V and 3 bases at J; junction bases unmatched: 5. This CDR3 comprises 15 residues. The germline V gene encodes CDR1 SGHRS and CDR2 YFSETQ. The CDR3 DNA reads as TGCGCCAGCAGCTCGGGACAGTTGGACACCGGGGAGCTGTTTTTT. As protein: CASSSGQLDTGELFF.

The gene calls are TRBV4-3 and TRBJ1-2, with 8 bases lining up with TRBD1. Per the germline V gene, CDR1 is LGHNA and CDR2 is YSLEER. The trim removed 1 base at V and 3 bases at J, leaving 4 bases unmatched. This CDR3 has 15 residues. This CDR3 reads CASSQGQGADYGYTF. In nucleotides, the CDR3 is TGCGCCAGCAGCCAAGGGCAGGGGGCTGACTATGGCTACACCTTC.

This clone was counted between two and nine times. The chain joins TRBV27 to TRBJ1-6; the D is unclear. The CDR3 runs 14 residues. Germline V lookup: CDR1 MNHEY, CDR2 SMNVEV (reference sequence). V was clipped by 2 bases and J by 6 bases, with 8 bases between them. CDR3 sequence (DNA): TGTGCCAGCAGTTTAGAACACCCTAATTCACCCCTCCACTTT. Translating it yields CASSLEHPNSPLHF.

This chain joins TRBV18 and TRBJ1-3; TRBD1 agrees at 7 bases. CDR3 length: 16 amino acids. Germline V gene data show CDR1 as KGHSH and CDR2 as LQKENI. With V trimmed by 5 bases and J by 4 bases, 11 bases remained unmatched. DNA of the CDR3: TGTGCCAGCTCAACAACAAAGGACAGGCGCGGAAACACCATATATTTT. Protein sequence: CASSTTKDRRGNTIYF.

Here the CDR3 DNA reads TGTGCCAGCAGCTTAGGGTTTAGCTATGGCTACACCTTC. Amino acids: CASSLGFSYGYTF. The chain is built from TRBV7-8 and TRBJ1-2; the D is unclear. CDR1 is SGHVS, CDR2 FQNEAQ, per germline. The CDR3 has 13 residues. V was shortened by 1 base and J by 4 bases, with 7 bases between the two germline ends.

The chain employs TRBV28 and TRBJ1-5; 7 bases agree with TRBD1. J was trimmed by 1 base and V by 6 bases; bases with no gene match: 9. Germline CDR1 reads MDHEN; CDR2 reads SYDVKM. The CDR3 has 16 amino acids. The CDR3 sequence is CASSSQGDLSNQPQHF. CDR3 sequence (DNA): TGTGCCAGCAGCTCCCAGGGGGATCTCAGCAATCAGCCCCAGCATTTT.

A note on this clone: At one end the junction does not follow the germline gene, possibly because of a read error. The V and J genes are TRBV4-3 and TRBJ2-1; tentative D call: TRBD1 (5 bases). Looked up from germline, CDR1 is LGHNA and CDR2 is YSLEER. This CDR3 has 13 residues. The CDR3: CASSQEAGNGQFF. In DNA form, the CDR3 reads TGCGCCAGCAGCCAAGAGGCAGGGAATGGGCAGTTCTTC.

V gene TRBV27 combines with J gene TRBJ2-7, with TRBD2 identical over 9 bases. From germline, CDR1 is MNHEY and CDR2 SMNVEV (reference sequence). The V gene end was trimmed by 5 bases and the J gene end by 5 bases; junction bases not matched to a gene: 16. This CDR3 contains 17 residues. The CDR3 nucleotides read TGTGCCAGCAGTCCGACCAGTAGCGGGGGTCTTCTCGACGAGCAGTACTTC. Its translation: CASSPTSSGGLLDEQYF.

This chain connects TRBV4-3 to TRBJ2-7, with TRBD1 matching 8 bases. V lost 2 bases and J lost 5; bases outside the gene matches: 5. The germline gives CDR1 LGHNA, CDR2 YSLEER. This CDR3 region has 14 residues. In DNA, the CDR3 is TGCGCCAGCAGCCAAACCGGGACAGGCAACGAGCAGTACTTC. Translation gives CASSQTGTGNEQYF.